This T cell receptor (beta chain) was sequenced in a study of shared clonotypes between healthy human individuals (dated by TCRdb to the early 2020s). In the study overall: The cohort included a few men and two women between 18 and 49 years of age. For each donor, CD4 naive and CD4 memory were each run on three plates, CD8 naive on two plates, and CD8 memory on one plate. The study deeply sequenced blood TCR repertoires of five healthy adults to estimate repertoire size and the extent of clonotype sharing between individuals. To increase sequencing depth and limit assay-specific biases, TCR repertoire library preparation and sequencing were carried out by different laboratories using diverse techniques. Each donor's leukapheresis produced roughly between roughly 0.9 and 9 billion PBMCs. Overall study results and their limits: Sampling was restricted to blood, and TCR repertoires in tissues likely differ from the TCR repertoires found in blood. Naive subsets generally had larger estimated clonotype richness than memory subsets did. When a few donors were compared, the shared fraction of clonotypes was about 5% for naive CD4, 3.5% for naive CD8, 2.3% for memory CD4, and under 0.5% for memory CD8. Incomplete sequencing was indicated by rarefaction of sorted-subset datasets, despite the large sequencing depth. Because the study included only a small number of donors, the genetic and exposure-history diversity represented was limited. Clonotypes shared by all four sorted-subset donors showed higher generation probabilities than non-shared clonotypes. Pairwise subsampling led to the expectation that sequencing depth would affect the degree of clonotype sharing among donors.

The donors were healthy, HIV-negative adults with no recently reported acute infections or vaccinations. All donors were Caucasian adults living in Nashville, Tennessee, USA. CD4+ T cells were enriched by magnetic negative selection, after which naive cells were positively selected on CD45RA and the negative fraction was taken as the memory subset. After blood collection by leukapheresis, PBMCs were isolated using Ficoll-Histopaque density gradient centrifugation and then cryopreserved in the vapor phase of liquid nitrogen. Purity and quantity of every magnetically sorted T cell population were checked by analytical flow cytometry. From each sorted fraction, genomic DNA was isolated and quantified by UV absorbance on a Nanodrop 2000c. With regard to this clone: The specificity of this receptor is unknown. No base qualities exist here, and no much larger clone lies one base off it. This sample also contains other DNA sequences that code for the same CDR3.

Using the deep immunoSEQ assay, multiplex PCR amplified TCR CDR3 regions from genomic DNA. For each cell subset, the extracted genomic DNA was distributed evenly across all wells of several immunoSEQ 96-well plates, and each plate served as one replicate. For sorted subsets, approximately 200 ng of genomic DNA, equivalent to some 30,000 T cell genomes, went into each replicate PCR. Purified libraries were measured with a Qubit 3.0 fluorometer, size-checked on a Bioanalyzer 2100, and measured again with the KAPA Library Quantification kit. Each immunoSEQ 96-well plate was sequenced on its own single-read 150-cycle Illumina NextSeq 550 flow cell. The paper's data handling went like this. Because the immunoSEQ output held only junctional sequences and lacked quality scores, the filtering could not match the filtering applied to full-length reads. To assign V/J genes and CDR3, sequences were annotated using PyIR, a Python wrapper for IgBLAST v1.9, with IMGT germline references. Reads were removed for weak V/J assignments (E-value above 1e-6), missing CDR3, stop codons, out-of-frame junctions, or ambiguous translated residues. V3J clonotypes were defined as sequences sharing the same inferred V gene, J gene, and CDR3 amino acid sequence. Percentage overlap between repertoires was computed as shared unique clonotypes divided by the size of the smaller repertoire. Repertoire richness was assessed with RTK rarefaction, the Chao1 estimator, and Recon v2.1 estimates of unobserved clonotypes. OLGA was used to compute generation probabilities for all TCRbeta clonotypes that the gDNA method yielded from a few donors. The source is immuneACCESS, and TCRdb retained only in-frame sequences with V and J called. Part of the clones is not carried over; for the studies checked, unresolved V genes explain less than half of this, and the remainder is unexplained. V and J calls and clone size are those listed in that table; D and trimming were worked out from the DNA. The sample table holds about 2 million clones, of which 85% to 95% were seen once. The top ten clones comprise approximately 0.13% of the sample.

The CDR3 runs 12 amino acids, cysteine and phenylalanine included. Left in the record is the CDR3 DNA by itself, 36 bases read in frame from the first base. V was cut back by 6 bases and J by 0 bases, leaving a gap of 3 bases between them. The germline V gene (reference sequence) sets CDR1 to MNHNY and CDR2 to SVGAGI. The sequence is built from TRBV6-6 and TRBJ1-5, with the D gene too uncertain to name. The receptor was isolated from a man younger than 35 in good health. The sample comprised naive CD4+ T cells sorted from blood. The cell subset or site label for this specimen denotes: CD45RA+ positively selected. The CDR3: CASRVSNQPQHF. The DNA is TGTGCCAGCAGAGTTAGCAATCAGCCCCAGCATTTT.